A single T cell receptor (beta chain) is shown here with its context. Its antigen is as yet unknown. Other nucleotide sequences in the sample specify the same CDR3. Use of 60 Vbeta and 13 Jbeta primers characterized the PCR. Profiling relied on immunoSEQ multiplex PCR, and the TCRdb table lists in-frame clones only, not all of them. The table has about 120,000 clones, roughly four fifths seen once. After removal of 4 bases from V and 4 bases from J, the junction contained 6 bases not matched to a gene. The CDR3 has 14 amino acids. The germline CDR1 and CDR2 sequences are LNHNV and YYDKDF (reference sequence). These data come from a study of cytomegalovirus exposure and HLA in healthy donors. Across the whole study: Of the donors genotyped, several hundred in all, 65% to 90% fell in the Caucasian-associated ancestry cluster.

Notes on the study in general: Rare TCR sequences dominated, though some public TCRs recurred in many donors. A list of approximately 160 TCR beta chains associated with cytomegalovirus was given.

This sequence originates from a woman under 30 in good health and CMV-seronegative. Sequencing input: PBMCs. The chain carries TRBV15 and TRBJ2-7, with 8 bases fitting TRBD1. This CDR3 is CATSTGTGVYEQYF. The CDR3 DNA is TGTGCCACCAGCACAGGGACAGGAGTATACGAGCAGTACTTC.